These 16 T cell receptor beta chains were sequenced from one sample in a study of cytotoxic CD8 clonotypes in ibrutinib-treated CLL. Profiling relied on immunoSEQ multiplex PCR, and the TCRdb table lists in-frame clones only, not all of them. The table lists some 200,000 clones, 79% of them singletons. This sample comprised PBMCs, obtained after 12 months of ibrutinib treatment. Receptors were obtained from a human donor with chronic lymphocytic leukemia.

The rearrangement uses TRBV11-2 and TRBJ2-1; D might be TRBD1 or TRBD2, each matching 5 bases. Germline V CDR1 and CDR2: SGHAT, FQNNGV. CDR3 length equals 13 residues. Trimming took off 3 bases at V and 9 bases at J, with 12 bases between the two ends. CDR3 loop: CASSFGTASEQFF. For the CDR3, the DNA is TGTGCCAGCAGCTTCGGGACGGCCAGTGAGCAGTTCTTC. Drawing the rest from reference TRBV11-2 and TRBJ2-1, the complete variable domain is EAGVAQSPRYKIIEKRQSVAFWCNPISGHATLYWYQQILGQGPKLLIQFQNNGVVDDSQLPKDRFSAERLKGVDSTLKIQPAKLEDSAVYLCASSFGTASEQFFGPGTRLTVL.

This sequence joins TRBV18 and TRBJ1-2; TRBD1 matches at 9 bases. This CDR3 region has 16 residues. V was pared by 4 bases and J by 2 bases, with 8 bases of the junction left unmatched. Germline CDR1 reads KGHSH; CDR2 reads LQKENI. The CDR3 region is CASSRDREGFNYGYTF. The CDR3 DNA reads TGTGCCAGCTCACGGGACAGGGAGGGATTCAACTATGGCTACACCTTC.

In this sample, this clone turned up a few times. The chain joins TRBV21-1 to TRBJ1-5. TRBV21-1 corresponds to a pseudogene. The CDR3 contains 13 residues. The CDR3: CARGLGDGQPQHF. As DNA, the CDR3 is TGTGCCCGCGGCCTGGGGGATGGTCAGCCCCAGCATTTT.

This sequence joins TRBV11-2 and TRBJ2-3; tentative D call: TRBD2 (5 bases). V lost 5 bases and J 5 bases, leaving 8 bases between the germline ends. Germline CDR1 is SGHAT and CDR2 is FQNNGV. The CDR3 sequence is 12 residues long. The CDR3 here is CASSREGDTQYF. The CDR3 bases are TGTGCCAGCAGCCGTGAGGGAGATACGCAGTATTTT.

CDR3 in DNA: TGTGCCAGCAGACGACAGTACGCCGGGGAGCTGTTTTTT. Residues: CASRRQYAGELFF. The chain joins TRBV6-5 to TRBJ2-2, with D possibly matching TRBD1 (5 bases). Germline V lookup: CDR1 MNHEY, CDR2 SVGAGI. V lost 6 bases and J 6 bases, leaving 11 bases between the germline ends. There are 13 residues in the CDR3.

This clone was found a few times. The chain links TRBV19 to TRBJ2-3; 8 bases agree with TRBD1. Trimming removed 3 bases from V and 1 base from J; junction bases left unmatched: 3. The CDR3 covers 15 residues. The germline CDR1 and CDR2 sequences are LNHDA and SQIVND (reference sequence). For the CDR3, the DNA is TGTGCCAGTAGTATCCTGACAGGGGGCACAGATACGCAGTATTTT. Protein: CASSILTGGTDTQYF.

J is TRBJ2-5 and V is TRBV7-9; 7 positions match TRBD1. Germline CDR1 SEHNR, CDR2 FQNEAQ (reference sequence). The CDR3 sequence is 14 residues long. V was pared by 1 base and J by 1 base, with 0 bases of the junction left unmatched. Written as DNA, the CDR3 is TGTGCCAGCAGCTTAGGGACAGGCCAAGAGACCCAGTACTTC. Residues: CASSLGTGQETQYF.

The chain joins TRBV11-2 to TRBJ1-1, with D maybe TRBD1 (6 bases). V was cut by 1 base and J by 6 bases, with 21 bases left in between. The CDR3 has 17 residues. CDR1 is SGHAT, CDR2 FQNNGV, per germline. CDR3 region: CASSLGFGRGSSPEAFF. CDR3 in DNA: TGTGCCAGCAGCTTAGGTTTCGGCAGGGGTTCCTCCCCTGAAGCTTTCTTT.

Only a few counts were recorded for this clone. The chain's CDR3 is CASSQYGLAGGYNEQFF. The DNA for the CDR3 is TGCGCCAGCAGCCAATACGGACTAGCGGGGGGGTACAATGAGCAGTTCTTC. V gene TRBV4-1 combines with J gene TRBJ2-1; 15 bases are shared with TRBD2. The V segment lost 2 bases and the J segment 4 bases; nucleotides outside the gene matches: 3. This CDR3 is 17 amino acids long. CDR1 and CDR2 from the germline V gene are MGHRA and YSYEKL.

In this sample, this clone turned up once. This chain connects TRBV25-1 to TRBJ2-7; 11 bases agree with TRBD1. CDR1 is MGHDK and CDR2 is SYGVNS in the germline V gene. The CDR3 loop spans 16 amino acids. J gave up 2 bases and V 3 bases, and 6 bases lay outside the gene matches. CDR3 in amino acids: CASSDSGQGAPYEQYF. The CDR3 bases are TGTGCCAGCAGTGACTCTGGACAGGGGGCCCCCTACGAGCAGTACTTC.

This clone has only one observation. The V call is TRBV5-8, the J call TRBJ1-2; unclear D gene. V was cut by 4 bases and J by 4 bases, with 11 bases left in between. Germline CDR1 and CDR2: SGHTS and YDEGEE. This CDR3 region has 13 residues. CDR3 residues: CASSPTVGYGYTF. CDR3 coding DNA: TGTGCCAGCAGCCCGACTGTGGGCTATGGCTACACCTTC.

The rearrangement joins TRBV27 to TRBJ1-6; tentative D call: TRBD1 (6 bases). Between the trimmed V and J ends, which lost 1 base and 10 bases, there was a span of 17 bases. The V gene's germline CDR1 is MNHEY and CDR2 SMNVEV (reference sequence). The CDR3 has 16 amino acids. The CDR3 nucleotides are TGTGCCAGCAGTTTATGGGGGGGGCAGGGAAGCTCACCCCTCCACTTT. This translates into CASSLWGGQGSSPLHF.

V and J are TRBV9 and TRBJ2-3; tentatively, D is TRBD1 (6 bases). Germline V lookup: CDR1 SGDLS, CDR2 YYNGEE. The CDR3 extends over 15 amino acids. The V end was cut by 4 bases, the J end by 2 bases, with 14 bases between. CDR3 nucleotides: TGTGCCAGCAGCATCCGACAGGACCCCACAGATACGCAGTATTTT. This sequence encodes CASSIRQDPTDTQYF.

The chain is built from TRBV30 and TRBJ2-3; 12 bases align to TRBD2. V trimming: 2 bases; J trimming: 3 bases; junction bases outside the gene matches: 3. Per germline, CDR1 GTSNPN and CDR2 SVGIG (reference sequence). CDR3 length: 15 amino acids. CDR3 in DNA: TGTGCCTGGAGTACCGGGACTAGCGGGACAGATACGCAGTATTTT. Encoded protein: CAWSTGTSGTDTQYF.

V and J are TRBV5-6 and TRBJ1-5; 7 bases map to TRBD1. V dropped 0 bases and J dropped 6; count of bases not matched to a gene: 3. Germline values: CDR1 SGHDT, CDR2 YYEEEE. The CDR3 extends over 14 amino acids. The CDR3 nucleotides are TGTGCCAGCAGCTTGGTAGGGGGCGGTCAGCCCCAGCATTTT. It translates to CASSLVGGGQPQHF.

DNA of the CDR3: TGTGCCAGCAGTGAAGCCGGATCCTCTGGAAACACCATATATTTT. Translation gives CASSEAGSSGNTIYF. V and J are TRBV6-1 and TRBJ1-3, with unresolved D. V was cut by 0 bases and J by 0 bases, with 6 bases left in between. CDR3 length: 15 amino acids. The germline V gene has CDR1 MNHNS and CDR2 SASEGT.